The rows below give T cell receptor beta chains drawn from one sample of a study of response to subunit inactivated influenza vaccine. Using its own MiXCR run on the RT-PCR reads, TCRdb lists one record per CDR3 protein. The sample shows 590,000 or so distinct CDR3 sequences, 14% of them seen only once. Here the sequenced sample was PBMCs from blood, taken about 14 days before vaccination. The source is a man aged 50 or older who received an inactivated influenza vaccine. Both conserved end residues are part of each CDR3. The order of the fields is D gene, clone size, J gene, CDR3 length, V gene, CDR3 protein, CDR3 DNA. D genes are given only for firm matches. Clone size is given for some rows only: seen once, a few or many times, or a class if the clone is expanded.

>-|many|TRBJ2-7|11|TRBV6-5
CASRGVYEQYF
TGTGCCAGCAGGGGGGTCTACGAGCAGTACTTC
>TRBD2|-|TRBJ2-1|16|TRBV5-1
CASRQRGGSSYNEQFF
TGCGCCAGCCGCCAGCGGGGGGGAAGCTCCTACAATGAGCAGTTCTTC
>TRBD2|few|TRBJ2-3|17|TRBV7-2
CASSLTPSGSRIDTQYF
TGTGCCAGCAGCTTAACCCCTAGCGGGAGTAGGATAGATACGCAGTATTTT
>TRBD2|few|TRBJ2-3|16|TRBV4-1
CASSQTGTSGAWPQYF
TGCGCCAGCAGCCAAACCGGGACTAGCGGGGCCTGGCCGCAGTATTTT
>-|few|TRBJ2-7|14|TRBV12-3/TRBV12-4
CASSAGTPSYEQYF
TGTGCCAGCAGCGCCGGGACACCTTCCTACGAGCAGTACTTC
>-|-|TRBJ2-1|15|TRBV4-3
CASSQAARVDNEQFF
TGCGCCAGCAGCCAGGCCGCGAGGGTAGACAATGAGCAGTTCTTC
>-|-|TRBJ2-3|16|TRBV4-3
CASSQPPGTGTDTQYF
TGCGCCAGCAGCCAACCCCCCGGAACAGGCACAGATACGCAGTATTTT
>-|-|TRBJ2-5|13|TRBV10-3
CAIGVRERETQYF
TGTGCCATCGGGGTTAGGGAAAGGGAGACCCAGTACTTC
>TRBD1|-|TRBJ2-5|16|TRBV7-6
CASSPKDRGGAETQYF
TGTGCCAGCAGCCCCAAGGACAGGGGTGGGGCAGAGACCCAGTACTTC
>-|few|TRBJ1-1|10|TRBV2
CASALGEAFF
TGTGCCAGCGCCCTAGGGGAAGCTTTCTTT
>TRBD2|few|TRBJ2-1|13|TRBV4-2
CASSHGLVREQFF
TGTGCCAGCAGCCATGGACTAGTACGTGAGCAGTTCTTC
>-|few|TRBJ2-2|14|TRBV6-2/TRBV6-3
CASSPGPITGELFF
TGTGCCAGCAGTCCCGGACCTATCACCGGGGAGCTGTTTTTT
>-|-|TRBJ2-7|16|TRBV28
CASSLGTGTGAYEQYF
TGTGCCAGCAGCCTAGGAACAGGGACGGGAGCCTACGAGCAGTACTTC
>-|few|TRBJ2-2|15|TRBV4-3
CASSQDRLAPGELFF
TGCGCCAGCAGCCAAGATCGGCTAGCCCCCGGGGAGCTGTTTTTT
>-|-|TRBJ2-1|14|TRBV29-1
CSVDGGTHYNEQFF
TGCAGCGTTGACGGCGGGACCCACTACAATGAGCAGTTCTTC
>-|-|TRBJ2-7|13|TRBV5-1
CASSLVYTYEQYF
TGCGCCAGCAGCTTGGTATATACCTACGAGCAGTACTTC
>TRBD2|-|TRBJ2-2|15|TRBV4-3
CASSHLTGGTGELFF
TGCGCCAGCAGCCACCTTACGGGAGGGACCGGGGAGCTGTTTTTT
>-|many|TRBJ1-1|13|TRBV12-3/TRBV12-4
CASSLWENTEAFF
TGTGCCAGCAGTCTCTGGGAGAACACTGAAGCTTTCTTT
>TRBD1|-|TRBJ2-7|13|TRBV29-1
CSVKRTGTNEQYF
TGCAGCGTTAAACGGACAGGGACCAACGAGCAGTACTTC
>TRBD1|few|TRBJ2-6|18|TRBV29-1
CSVEDPGQGAGGANVLTF
TGCAGCGTTGAAGATCCGGGACAGGGGGCGGGAGGGGCCAACGTCCTGACTTTC
>TRBD1|few|TRBJ2-5|13|TRBV12-3/TRBV12-4
CASSQDRVETQYF
TGTGCCAGCAGCCAAGACAGGGTTGAGACCCAGTACTTC
>-|few|TRBJ2-3|12|TRBV29-1
CSVGRIGDTQYF
TGCAGCGTTGGTCGGATCGGAGATACGCAGTATTTT
>-|few|TRBJ1-1|12|TRBV7-9
CASSLVDYEAFF
TGTGCCAGCAGCTTAGTGGACTATGAGGCTTTCTTT
>-|-|TRBJ2-1|13|TRBV7-9
CASSLTGSEGQFF
TGTGCCAGCAGCTTAACCGGATCGGAAGGGCAGTTCTTC
>-|few|TRBJ2-7|13|TRBV10-3
CAISEDRYHEQYF
TGTGCCATCAGTGAGGACAGATATCACGAGCAGTACTTC
>TRBD1|few|TRBJ1-4|14|TRBV29-1
CSVQRQGIGEKLFF
TGCAGCGTACAAAGACAGGGGATAGGTGAAAAACTGTTTTTT
>-|few|TRBJ1-5|13|TRBV24-1
CATSGRSNQPQHF
TGTGCCACCAGTGGTCGTAGTAATCAGCCCCAGCATTTT
>-|-|TRBJ2-1|15|TRBV7-8
CASSLAPGIAGEQFF
TGTGCCAGCAGCTTAGCCCCCGGGATCGCTGGAGAGCAGTTCTTC
>-|few|TRBJ2-5|13|TRBV12-3/TRBV12-4
CASSGPGQETQYF
TGTGCCAGCAGTGGTCCAGGGCAAGAGACCCAGTACTTC
>TRBD2|many|TRBJ2-5|15|TRBV20-1
CSARMVAGRGETQYF
TGCAGTGCTAGAATGGTAGCGGGAAGGGGAGAGACCCAGTACTTC
>TRBD1|-|TRBJ2-7|15|TRBV6-2/TRBV6-3
CASSWGQGAYNEQYF
TGTGCCAGCAGTTGGGGACAGGGGGCTTACAACGAGCAGTACTTC
>-|-|TRBJ1-2|15|TRBV12-3/TRBV12-4
CASTPSGSPLYGYTF
TGTGCCAGCACCCCATCAGGGAGCCCCCTCTATGGCTACACCTTC
>-|few|TRBJ1-2|14|TRBV6-5
CASSYTWTDYGYTF
TGTGCCAGCAGTTACACATGGACAGACTATGGCTACACCTTC
>-|few|TRBJ2-7|14|TRBV20-1
CSAHRPRPFYEQYF
TGCAGTGCTCATAGACCCAGACCTTTCTACGAGCAGTACTTC
>-|few|TRBJ1-1|13|TRBV29-1
CSVGTAMNTEAFF
TGCAGCGTCGGGACGGCCATGAACACTGAAGCTTTCTTT
>TRBD1|-|TRBJ2-2|14|TRBV20-1
CSARTGVYTGELFF
TGCAGTGCTCGGACAGGGGTTTACACCGGGGAGCTGTTTTTT
>-|many|TRBJ1-4|15|TRBV2
CASSVRRGRSEKLFF
TGTGCCAGCAGTGTTAGGAGGGGCAGGAGTGAAAAACTGTTTTTT
>TRBD1|-|TRBJ1-1|16|TRBV15
CATSRAWGTGGTEAFF
TGTGCCACCAGCAGAGCCTGGGGGACAGGGGGAACTGAAGCTTTCTTT
>TRBD1|few|TRBJ2-3|14|TRBV27
CASSTGQGPDTQYF
TGTGCCAGCAGTACCGGACAGGGTCCAGATACGCAGTATTTT
>TRBD1|few|TRBJ1-3|19|TRBV7-6
CASSLAGQGAFLSGNTIYF
TGTGCCAGCAGCTTAGCGGGACAGGGGGCTTTCCTTTCTGGAAACACCATATATTTT
>-|-|TRBJ1-4|17|TRBV5-5
CASSTNPGTSHYEKLFF
TGTGCCAGCAGTACTAATCCCGGGACCTCTCATTACGAAAAACTGTTTTTT